This section outlines one T cell receptor (beta chain) sequence together with its context. This clone has ten or more counts. Its antigen is unknown. Per-base qualities were not stored, and no clone one base away is much larger. This entry belongs to a study of blood T cell repertoires in COVID-19 (dated by TCRdb to the early 2020s). At the level of the whole study: Collaborator samples came from the United States, Italy and Spain and covered acute and convalescent phases of COVID-19. A de-identified subject ID, COVID-19 status, age in years and sex were almost always included in the sample metadata. Subjects who had been exposed to COVID-19, were actively infected with it, or had recovered from it provided the deeply sampled blood TCRbeta repertoires that made up the dataset. The prospective study material was composed of cDNA or gDNA derived from T cells, B-cell-depleted T cells, or PBMCs. The repertoires were made available in a free public database intended to serve as a resource for research on the immune response to SARS-CoV-2. HLA class I and class II types, where available, came from metadata supplied by the sample provider rather than from assay-based typing. Samples were obtained from the ongoing ImmuneRACE study (first 160 participants) and from 1,000 to 1,500 subjects provided by 6 global collaborators. On the study overall, not on this receptor specifically: The amount of clinical and demographic metadata varied by source and participant and was provided uncurated.

Whole blood was collected in K2EDTA tubes by collaborating institutions according to the institutions' own protocols. For TCRbeta analysis, collaborators shipped samples in one of three forms: frozen whole blood, isolated PBMCs, or DNA extracted from either of those sample types. TCRbeta CDR3 regions were amplified from genomic DNA using the immunoSEQ Assay, a bias-controlled multiplex PCR. The original methods were these. Nucleated cell counts per sample were estimated from amplification of reference gene primers within the assay. To quantify the absolute abundance of each unique TCRbeta CDR3 rearrangement, sequence reads were collapsed and filtered. For each sample, productive Simpson clonality was calculated by taking the square root of Simpson's diversity index across productive rearrangements. Drawn from immuneACCESS, this table holds only the in-frame rearrangements with V and J called that TCRdb kept. Clones are partly lost; checked studies trace under half to an unresolved V gene and leave the rest unexplained. The V and J calls and the clone size are those of that table, but D and trimming were determined from the DNA. The sample yields 40,000 to 65,000 clones; just over 85% were counted once. The ten largest make up about 12% of the sample.

CDR1 MNHNY and CDR2 SVGAGI were looked up in the germline V gene (reference sequence). The CDR3 contains 12 residues, cysteine and phenylalanine counted. The sequence is cut down to CDR3 DNA, 36 bases in frame from base 1. V loses 7 bases of germline sequence and J loses 2 bases, and the interval between the two ends is 9 bases. Sequencing used peripheral blood. This sequence uses TRBV6-6 and TRBJ2-7, and perhaps TRBD1 as D gene, on 5 matching bases. The receptor's source is a man between 65 and 80 years old with active COVID-19. The CDR3 amino acid sequence is: CASTPGTYEQYF. The sequenced DNA: TGTGCCAGCACCCCAGGGACCTACGAGCAGTACTTC.